The clone carrying this TCR beta chain was counted a single time. Its cognate antigen is unknown. Through a sample-barcoded 5' primer and a J-beta primer mix, a second PCR was run for about 7 to 12 cycles. TCRdb reanalysed the 5' RACE reads using MiXCR and keeps one entry per CDR3 protein. The sample contains hundreds of thousands of distinct CDR3 sequences, more than 20% of which appear only once. CDR1 and CDR2 from the germline V gene are LNHDA and SQIVND (reference sequence). The CDR3 is 14 residues long. V lost 1 base and J lost 3, with 7 bases in between. This specimen comes from a study of blood T cells in healthy people across ages. General study results and limits: The study lacked donor CMV status, which possibly confounded expanded clonotype changes.

The chain employs TRBV19 and TRBJ2-4; TRBD1 might be the D (6 bases). This sequence originates from a man aged 65 to 79 in good health. The sample comprised blood. The CDR3, as DNA: TGTGCCAGTAGTATAGGCAGGGGCAAAAACATTCAGTACTTC. Its translation is CASSIGRGKNIQYF.